This T cell receptor (beta chain) was recorded in a study of blood T cell repertoires in COVID-19. For the study at large: The cDNA or gDNA used as material had been derived from T cells, B-cell-depleted T cells, or PBMCs.

How the authors handled the data: Amplification with reference gene primers provided the estimates of nucleated cell counts. The repertoire was sequenced with immunoSEQ multiplex PCR; TCRdb's copy has only in-frame clones and lacks some. V and J calls and clone size follow that table, whereas D and trimming were derived from the DNA. The table includes some 180,000 clones, around 90% detected once. CDR3 size: 17 residues. Germline V gives CDR1 MGHRA, CDR2 YSYEKL. V was trimmed by 3 bases and J by 4 bases, leaving 21 bases between them. The origin of this receptor is a man between 60 and 70 years old with active or convalescent COVID-19. V is TRBV4-1 and J is TRBJ1-2, with D possibly matching TRBD1 (6 bases). The sample comprised peripheral blood. The CDR3: CASSQKQDRLGSYGYTF. As DNA, the CDR3 is TGCGCCAGCAGCCAGAAACAAGACAGGTTAGGGAGCTATGGCTACACCTTC.